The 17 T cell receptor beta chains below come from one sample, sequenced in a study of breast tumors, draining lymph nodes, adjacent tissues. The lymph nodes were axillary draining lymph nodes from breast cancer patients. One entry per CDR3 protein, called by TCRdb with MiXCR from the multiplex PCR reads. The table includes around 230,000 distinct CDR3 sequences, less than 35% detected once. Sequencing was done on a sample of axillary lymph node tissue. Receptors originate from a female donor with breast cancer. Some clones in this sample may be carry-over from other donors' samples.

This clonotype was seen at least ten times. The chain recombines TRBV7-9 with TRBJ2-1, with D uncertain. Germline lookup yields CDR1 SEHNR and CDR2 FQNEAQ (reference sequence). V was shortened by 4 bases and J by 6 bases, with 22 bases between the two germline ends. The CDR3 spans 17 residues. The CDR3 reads CASSSRPVAEGCNEQFF. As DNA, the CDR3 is TGTGCCAGCAGCTCGAGACCGGTAGCAGAAGGGTGCAATGAGCAGTTCTTC.

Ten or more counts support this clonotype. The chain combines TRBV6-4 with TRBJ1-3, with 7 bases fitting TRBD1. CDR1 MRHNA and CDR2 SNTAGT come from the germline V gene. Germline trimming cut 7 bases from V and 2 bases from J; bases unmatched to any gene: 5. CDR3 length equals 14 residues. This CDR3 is CASNAGGTGNTIYF. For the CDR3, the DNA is TGTGCCAGCAACGCAGGGGGAACTGGAAACACCATATATTTT.

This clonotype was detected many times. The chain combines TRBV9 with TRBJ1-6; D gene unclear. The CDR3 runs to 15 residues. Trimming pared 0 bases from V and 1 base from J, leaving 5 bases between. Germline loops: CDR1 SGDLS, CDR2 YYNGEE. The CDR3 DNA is TGTGCCAGCAGCGTAGGGGGTTCCTATAATTCACCCCTCCACTTT. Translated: CASSVGGSYNSPLHF.

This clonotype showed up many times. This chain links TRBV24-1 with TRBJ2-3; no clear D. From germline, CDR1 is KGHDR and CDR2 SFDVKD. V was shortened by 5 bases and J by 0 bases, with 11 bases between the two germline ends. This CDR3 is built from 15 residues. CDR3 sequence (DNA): TGTGCCACCAGTGGAGGACCTCTGAGCACAGATACGCAGTATTTT. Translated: CATSGGPLSTDTQYF.

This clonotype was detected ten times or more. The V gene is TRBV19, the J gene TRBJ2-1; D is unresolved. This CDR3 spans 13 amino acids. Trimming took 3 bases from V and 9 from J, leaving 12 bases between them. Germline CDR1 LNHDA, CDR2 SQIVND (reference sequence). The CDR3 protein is CASSIRLEIEQFF. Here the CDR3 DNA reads TGTGCCAGTAGTATTCGTCTAGAGATTGAGCAGTTCTTC. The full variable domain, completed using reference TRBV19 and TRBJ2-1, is DGGITQSPKYLFRKEGQNVTLSCEQNLNHDAMYWYRQDPGQGLRLIYYSQIVNDFQKGDIAEGYSVSREKKESFPLTVTSAQKNPTAFYLCASSIRLEIEQFFGPGTRLTVL.

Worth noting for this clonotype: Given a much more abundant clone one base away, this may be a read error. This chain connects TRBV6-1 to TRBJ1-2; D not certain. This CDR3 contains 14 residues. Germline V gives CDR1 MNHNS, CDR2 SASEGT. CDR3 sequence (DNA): TGTGCCGGCAGCGCCAGCTTTTCTAACTATGGCTACACCTTC. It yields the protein CAGSASFSNYGYTF.

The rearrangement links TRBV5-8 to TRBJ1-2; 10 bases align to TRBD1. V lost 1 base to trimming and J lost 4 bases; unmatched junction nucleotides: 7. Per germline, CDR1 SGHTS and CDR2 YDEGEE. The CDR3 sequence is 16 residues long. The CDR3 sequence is CASSLTPGQGFYGYTF. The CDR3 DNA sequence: TGTGCCAGCAGCTTGACACCGGGACAGGGGTTCTATGGCTACACCTTC.

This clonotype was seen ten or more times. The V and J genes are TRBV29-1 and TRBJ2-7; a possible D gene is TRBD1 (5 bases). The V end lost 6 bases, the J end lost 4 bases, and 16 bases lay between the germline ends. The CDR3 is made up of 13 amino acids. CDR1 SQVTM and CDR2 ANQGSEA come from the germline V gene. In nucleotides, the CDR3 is TGCAGCGTGTGCAGGGAAATTGGATACGAGCAGTACTTC. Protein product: CSVCREIGYEQYF.

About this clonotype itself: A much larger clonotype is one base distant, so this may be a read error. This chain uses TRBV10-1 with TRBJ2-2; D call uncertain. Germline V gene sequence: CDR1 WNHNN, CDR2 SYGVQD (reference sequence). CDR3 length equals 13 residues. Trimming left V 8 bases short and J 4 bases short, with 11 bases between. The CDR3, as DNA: TGCGCCAGCGGTGCGGTGCCCACCGGGGAGCTGTTTTTT. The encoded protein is CASGAVPTGELFF.

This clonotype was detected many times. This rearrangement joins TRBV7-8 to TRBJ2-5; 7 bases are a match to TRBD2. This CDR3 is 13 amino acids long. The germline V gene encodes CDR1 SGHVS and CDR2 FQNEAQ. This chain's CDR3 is CADRMAGEETQYF. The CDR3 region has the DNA TGTGCAGACCGGATGGCGGGAGAAGAGACCCAGTACTTC.

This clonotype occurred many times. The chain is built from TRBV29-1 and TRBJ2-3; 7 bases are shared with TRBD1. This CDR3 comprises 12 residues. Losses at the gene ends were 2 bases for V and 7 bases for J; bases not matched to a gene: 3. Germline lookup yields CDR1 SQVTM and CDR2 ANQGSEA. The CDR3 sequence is CSVERGRNTQYF. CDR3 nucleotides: TGCAGCGTTGAAAGGGGGCGGAATACGCAGTATTTT.

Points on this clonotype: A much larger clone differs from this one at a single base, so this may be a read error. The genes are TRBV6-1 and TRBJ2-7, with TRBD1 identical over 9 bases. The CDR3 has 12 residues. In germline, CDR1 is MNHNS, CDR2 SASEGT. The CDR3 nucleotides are TGTGCCACCGGACAGGGGTCCCACGAGGAGTACTTC. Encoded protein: CATGQGSHEEYF.

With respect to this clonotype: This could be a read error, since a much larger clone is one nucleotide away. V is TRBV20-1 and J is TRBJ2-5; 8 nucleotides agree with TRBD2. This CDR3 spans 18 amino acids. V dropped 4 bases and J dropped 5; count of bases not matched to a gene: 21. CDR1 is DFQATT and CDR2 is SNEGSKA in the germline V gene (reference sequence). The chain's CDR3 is CSATPLALAADGWETQYF. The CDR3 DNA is TGCAGTGCTACCCCTTTAGCACTAGCGGCAGACGGCTGGGAGACCCAGTACTTC.

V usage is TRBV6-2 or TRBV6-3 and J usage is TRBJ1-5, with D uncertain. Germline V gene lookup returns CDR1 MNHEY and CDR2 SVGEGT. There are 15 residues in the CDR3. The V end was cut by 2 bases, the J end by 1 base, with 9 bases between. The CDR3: CASSYETNSNQPQHF. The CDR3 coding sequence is TGTGCCAGCAGTTACGAGACAAACAGCAATCAGCCCCAGCATTTT.

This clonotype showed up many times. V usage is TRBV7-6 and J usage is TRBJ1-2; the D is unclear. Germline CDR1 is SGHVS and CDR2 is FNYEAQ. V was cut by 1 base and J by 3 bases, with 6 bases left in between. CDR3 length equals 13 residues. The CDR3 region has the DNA TGTGCCAGCAGCTTAGGTGTCGACTATGGCTACACCTTC. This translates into CASSLGVDYGYTF.

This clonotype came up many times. CDR3 amino acids: CASSHGGGGRGYTF. The CDR3 DNA sequence: TGTGCCAGCAGTCACGGCGGAGGGGGCCGTGGCTACACCTTC. This rearrangement joins TRBV6-6 to TRBJ1-2; 7 bases are a match to TRBD1. The germline gives CDR1 MNHNY, CDR2 SVGAGI (reference sequence). The CDR3 spans 14 residues. The V gene end was trimmed by 5 bases and the J gene end by 7 bases; junction bases not matched to a gene: 10.

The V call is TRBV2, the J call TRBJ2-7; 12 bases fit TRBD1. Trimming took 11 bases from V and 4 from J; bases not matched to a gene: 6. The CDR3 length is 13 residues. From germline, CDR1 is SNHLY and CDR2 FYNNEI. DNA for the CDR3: TGTGCCGAGCGGGGACAGGGGGCATACGAGCAGTACTTC. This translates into CAERGQGAYEQYF.